This T cell receptor (beta chain) was captured by sequencing in a study of blood T cell repertoires in COVID-19. Sequenced by immunoSEQ multiplex PCR; TCRdb stores in-frame clones only, minus some. Found here are 70,000 to 80,000 clones, about four fifths of them singletons; the top ten hold around 15%. Trimming cost V 0 bases and J 0 bases, with 7 bases left between them. The CDR3 is made up of 15 amino acids. The germline V gene has CDR1 SGHNT and CDR2 YYREEE (reference sequence). The rearrangement links TRBV5-4 to TRBJ2-1, with D maybe TRBD1 (5 bases). This TCR derives from an elderly woman with acute or convalescent COVID-19. Sequencing input: peripheral blood. The CDR3 coding sequence is TGTGCCAGCAGCTTGGACAGGAGCTCCTACAATGAGCAGTTCTTC. Its protein product is CASSLDRSSYNEQFF.